This TCR beta chain emerged from a study of response to subunit inactivated influenza vaccine. Findings and limits, study-wide: The authors suggested that few new T cells are recruited per seasonal influenza vaccination.

The sample holds one count of this clonotype. Its antigen remains unidentified. TCRdb processed the RT-PCR reads anew with MiXCR; each CDR3 protein has one entry. Counted here are about 500,000 distinct CDR3 sequences, 16% occurring once; the ten biggest clones make up over 2.5%. Germline CDR1 reads SGHTA; CDR2 reads FQGNSA. The V and J ends lost 5 bases and 5 bases, in that order; junction bases with no gene match: 6. The CDR3 sequence is 15 residues long. The receptor was isolated from a man aged 50 to 69 who received an inactivated influenza vaccine. The chain is built from TRBV7-2 and TRBJ2-2, with TRBD2 matching over 9 bases. The sample in question was CD4+ T cells sorted from PBMCs, obtained approximately 25 months after vaccination. This CDR3 is CASSTDAGGTGELFF. The CDR3 nucleotides read TGTGCCAGCAGCACTGACGCGGGAGGGACCGGGGAGCTGTTTTTT.